This TCR beta chain was sequenced for a study of T cells in localized non-small cell lung cancer. Study observations and caveats: Uninvolved neighboring lung showed the greatest T cell clonality, exceeding tumor. Median detection of top 100 tumor clones in adjacent lung was under 75 clones. With higher T cell density in blood came longer overall survival.

Profiling relied on immunoSEQ multiplex PCR, and the TCRdb table lists in-frame clones only, not all of them. The sample holds about a thousand clones, about a fifth seen once. Trimming took 3 bases from V and 2 from J; bases not matched to a gene: 6. The CDR3 loop spans 15 amino acids. Germline values: CDR1 SGHNT, CDR2 YENEEA. This clone was picked up a small number of times. Its antigen is undetermined. Harvested at least 2 cm beyond the tumor margin, adjacent lung showed no atypia. This specimen consisted of normal lung tissue next to the tumor, obtained before any cancer treatment. This receptor was identified in an older male donor with stage III squamous cell lung carcinoma. The J gene is TRBJ2-7, the V gene TRBV11-3; 8 bases match TRBD2. The CDR3: CASSFTSGLTYEQYF. The CDR3 DNA sequence: TGTGCCAGCAGCTTTACTAGCGGTTTAACCTACGAGCAGTACTTC.